The 10 T cell receptor beta chains below come from one sample, sequenced in a study of lymphopenia after photon versus proton radiotherapy. Data came from immunoSEQ multiplex PCR; TCRdb stores just in-frame clones and leaves some out. The sample lists roughly 65,000 clones, roughly 88% occurring once. The material sequenced was peripheral blood, taken from a patient treated with photon-based radiotherapy. These TCRs come from a woman between 70 and 85 years old with pancreatic cancer.

This sequence joins TRBV28 and TRBJ1-1; weak D call: TRBD1 (6 bases). Germline assignment: CDR1 MDHEN and CDR2 SYDVKM. CDR3 size: 14 residues. Trimming shortened V by 8 bases and J by 2 bases, and 15 bases separated the two germline ends. The CDR3 sequence is CASRRKQGNTEAFF. The CDR3 bases are TGTGCCAGCCGGAGAAAACAGGGAAACACTGAAGCTTTCTTT.

The rearrangement links TRBV7-6 to TRBJ2-3; 9 nucleotides line up with TRBD2. The germline V gene encodes CDR1 SGHVS and CDR2 FNYEAQ. The ends lost 4 bases at V and 3 bases at J; junction bases unmatched: 5. The CDR3 contains 15 residues. CDR3 loop: CASSSASGTTDTQYF. The CDR3 region has the DNA TGTGCCAGCAGCTCCGCTAGCGGGACAACAGATACGCAGTATTTT.

The chain recombines TRBV7-2 with TRBJ1-5, with 9 bases that match TRBD1. The CDR3 loop spans 16 amino acids. CDR1 is SGHTA and CDR2 is FQGNSA in the germline V gene. V trimming: 4 bases; J trimming: 4 bases; junction bases outside the gene matches: 8. This CDR3 reads CASSSKGTGKNQPQHF. CDR3 in DNA: TGTGCCAGCAGCTCCAAAGGGACAGGGAAAAATCAGCCCCAGCATTTT.

The chain uses TRBV6-5 and TRBJ2-3, with TRBD1 matching 8 bases. CDR3 length equals 15 residues. The trim removed 4 bases at V and 3 bases at J, leaving 6 bases unmatched. Germline CDR1 is MNHEY and CDR2 is SVGAGI. The CDR3 spells CASSFNRGNTDTQYF. In nucleotides, the CDR3 is TGTGCCAGCAGTTTCAACAGGGGGAATACAGATACGCAGTATTTT.

This chain's CDR3 is CASSQDLGSGTTTGELFF. CDR3 nucleotide sequence: TGCGCCAGCAGCCAAGATCTCGGGAGCGGCACTACCACCGGGGAGCTGTTTTTT. V and J are TRBV4-1 and TRBJ2-2; weak D call: TRBD2 (6 bases). Per the germline V gene, CDR1 is MGHRA and CDR2 is YSYEKL. The CDR3 is made up of 18 amino acids. Trimming took off 0 bases at V and 4 bases at J, with 18 bases between the two ends.

This clone came up once. The V gene is TRBV5-1, the J gene TRBJ2-2, with D unresolved. The germline CDR1 and CDR2 sequences are SGHRS and YFSETQ. This CDR3 is built from 13 residues. V dropped 0 bases and J dropped 7 bases, with 7 bases sitting between them. The CDR3 DNA sequence: TGCGCCAGCAGCTTGGAGGTCATCGGGGAGCTGTTTTTT. This codes for CASSLEVIGELFF.

The J gene is TRBJ2-7, the V gene TRBV11-2, with 10 bases fitting TRBD2. V was clipped by 1 base and J by 2 bases; unmatched bases: 5. Per germline, CDR1 SGHAT and CDR2 FQNNGV. The CDR3 sequence is 16 residues long. The CDR3 region is CASSLVSLAGAYEQYF. DNA of the CDR3: TGTGCCAGCAGCTTAGTTTCTCTAGCGGGGGCCTACGAGCAGTACTTC. The entire variable domain, with the rest obtained from reference TRBV11-2 and TRBJ2-7, is as follows: EAGVAQSPRYKIIEKRQSVAFWCNPISGHATLYWYQQILGQGPKLLIQFQNNGVVDDSQLPKDRFSAERLKGVDSTLKIQPAKLEDSAVYLCASSLVSLAGAYEQYFGPGTRLTVT.

The chain carries TRBV4-1 and TRBJ2-7, with D uncertain. V lost 0 bases to trimming and J lost 0 bases, with 9 bases between them. Germline CDR1 MGHRA, CDR2 YSYEKL. The CDR3 has 15 residues. CDR3 nucleotide sequence: TGCGCCAGCAGCCAAGAAGAGAGGAGCTCCTACGAGCAGTACTTC. Translating it yields CASSQEERSSYEQYF.

The V and J genes are TRBV7-9 and TRBJ2-2; D not certain. The CDR3 covers 14 residues. V was cut by 0 bases and J by 3 bases, with 5 bases left in between. Germline V gives CDR1 SEHNR, CDR2 FQNEAQ (reference sequence). CDR3 DNA sequence: TGTGCCAGCAGCTTAGCGATGGACACCGGGGAGCTGTTTTTT. This codes for CASSLAMDTGELFF.

The chain uses TRBV4-2 and TRBJ2-7; 10 bases fit TRBD2. CDR1 is LGHNA, CDR2 YNFKEQ, per germline. CDR3 length: 15 residues. The ends lost 6 bases at V and 2 bases at J; junction bases unmatched: 7. This chain's CDR3 is CASSPGLADAYEQYF. The CDR3 region has the DNA TGTGCCAGCAGTCCCGGACTAGCGGACGCCTACGAGCAGTACTTC.